This T cell receptor (beta chain) came from a study of T-cell reconstitution after alpha-beta-depleted transplantation in children. This CDR3 is 16 amino acids long. Trimming removed 6 bases from V and 3 bases from J; junction bases left unmatched: 13. The germline CDR1 and CDR2 sequences are MNHNS and SASEGT. A TCRbeta library incorporating unique molecular identifiers was prepared. TCRdb redid the calling of the PCR reads with MiXCR, one entry per CDR3 protein. The sample has about 640,000 distinct CDR3 sequences; roughly 17% are singletons. This clonotype was detected many times. The gene calls are TRBV6-1 and TRBJ1-2; 7 bases align to TRBD1. Sequenced material: PBMCs from the stem cell graft donor, taken from the stem cell graft. This receptor was taken from a human donor who donated a stem cell graft to a child with acute myeloid leukemia. CDR3 region: CASSSRDPGTDYGYTF. The CDR3 region has the DNA TGTGCCAGCAGCTCAAGAGATCCCGGGACAGACTATGGCTACACCTTC.